The clone carrying this T cell receptor (beta chain) has only a few counts. This sample is part of a study of blood T cells in healthy people across ages. The CDR3 totals 13 residues. CDR1 is MNHEY and CDR2 is SVGAGI in the germline V gene. Deletions cut 6 bases from V and 4 bases from J, with 10 bases between. With a J-beta primer mix and a sample-barcoded 5' primer, a second PCR ran about 7 to 11 cycles. TCRdb ran MiXCR on the 5' RACE reads and lists one entry per CDR3 protein. The data hold 750,000 to 950,000 distinct CDR3 sequences, with about a quarter observed a single time. These sequences were also reported in another study, on T cells of mothers and their children. This second report adds: No persistent microchimeric T cell clones were detected.

Source material: blood. The clonotype originates from a boy aged 5-17 years in good health. The rearrangement joins TRBV6-5 to TRBJ1-3; D uncertain. The CDR3 bases are TGTGCCAGCAGACCCCTATCAGGAAACACCATATATTTT. It codes for CASRPLSGNTIYF.